The clone carrying this TCR beta chain was observed many times. Its target is unknown. V was clipped by 2 bases and J by 7 bases, with 5 bases between them. Germline CDR1 reads MNHNY; CDR2 reads SVGAGI (reference sequence). CDR3 length: 11 residues. TCRbeta library preparation incorporated unique molecular identifiers. TCRdb analysed the PCR reads with MiXCR anew, one entry per CDR3 protein. The sample records 500,000 to 750,000 distinct CDR3 sequences, 10% to 15% being singletons. The data were obtained in a study of T-cell reconstitution after alpha-beta-depleted transplantation in children. Notes on the study in general: At the one-year point after transplant, T-cell counts and TCRbeta diversity were found to come mostly from T cells that had been newly produced.

The V gene is TRBV6-6, the J gene TRBJ2-5; D is unresolved. This sample comprised PBMCs, mostly from graft donor cells, obtained 360 days after TCRalphabeta/CD19-depleted stem cell transplant. This TCR was recovered from a male patient between 10 and 17 years old who had a stem cell transplant for acute myeloid leukemia, so the T cells may come from the graft donor. The CDR3 sequence: CASSYIVTQYF. The CDR3 region has the DNA TGTGCCAGCAGTTACATCGTGACCCAGTACTTC.